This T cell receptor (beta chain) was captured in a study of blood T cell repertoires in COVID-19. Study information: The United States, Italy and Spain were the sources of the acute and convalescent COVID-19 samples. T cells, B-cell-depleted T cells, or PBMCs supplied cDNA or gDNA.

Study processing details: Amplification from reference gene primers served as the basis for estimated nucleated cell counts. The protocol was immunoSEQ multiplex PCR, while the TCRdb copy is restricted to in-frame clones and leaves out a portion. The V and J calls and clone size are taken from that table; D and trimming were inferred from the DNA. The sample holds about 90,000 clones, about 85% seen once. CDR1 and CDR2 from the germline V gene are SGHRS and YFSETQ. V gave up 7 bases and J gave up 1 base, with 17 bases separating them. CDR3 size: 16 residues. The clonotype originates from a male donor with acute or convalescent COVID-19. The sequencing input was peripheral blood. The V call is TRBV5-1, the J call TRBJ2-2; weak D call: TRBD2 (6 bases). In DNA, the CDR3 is TGCGCCAGCGAAGGGACTGGAGATATGAACACCGGGGAGCTGTTTTTT. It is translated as CASEGTGDMNTGELFF.